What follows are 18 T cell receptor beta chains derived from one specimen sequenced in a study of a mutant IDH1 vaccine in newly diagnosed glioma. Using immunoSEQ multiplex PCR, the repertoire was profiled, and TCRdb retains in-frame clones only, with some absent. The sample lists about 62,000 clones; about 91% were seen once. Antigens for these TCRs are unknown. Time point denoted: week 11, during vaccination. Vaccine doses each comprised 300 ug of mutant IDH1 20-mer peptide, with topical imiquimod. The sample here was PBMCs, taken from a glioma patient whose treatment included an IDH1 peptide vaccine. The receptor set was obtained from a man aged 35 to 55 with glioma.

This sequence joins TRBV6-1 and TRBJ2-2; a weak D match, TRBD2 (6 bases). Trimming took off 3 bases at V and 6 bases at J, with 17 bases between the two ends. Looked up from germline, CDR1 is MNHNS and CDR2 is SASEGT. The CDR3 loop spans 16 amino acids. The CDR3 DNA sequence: TGTGCCAGCAGTGATGTGTCTTATCCGGGGGCCGGGGAGCTGTTTTTT. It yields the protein CASSDVSYPGAGELFF.

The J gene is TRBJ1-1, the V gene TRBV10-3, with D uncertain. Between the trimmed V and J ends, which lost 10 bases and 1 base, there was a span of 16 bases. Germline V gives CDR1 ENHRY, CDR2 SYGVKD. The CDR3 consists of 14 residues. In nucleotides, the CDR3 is TGTGCCACCGTGAACGTTATGGGGAACACTGAAGCTTTCTTT. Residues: CATVNVMGNTEAFF.

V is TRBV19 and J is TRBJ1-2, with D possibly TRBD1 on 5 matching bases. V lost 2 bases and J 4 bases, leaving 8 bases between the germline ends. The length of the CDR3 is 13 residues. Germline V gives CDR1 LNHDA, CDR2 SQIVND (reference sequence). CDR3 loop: CASSIQGRYGYTF. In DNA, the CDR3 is TGTGCCAGTAGTATACAGGGACGCTATGGCTACACCTTC.

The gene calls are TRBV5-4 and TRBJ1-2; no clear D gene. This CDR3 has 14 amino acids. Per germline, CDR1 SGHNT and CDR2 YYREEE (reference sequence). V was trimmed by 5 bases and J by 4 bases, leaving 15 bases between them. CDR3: CASRPGGVGYGYTF. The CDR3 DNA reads TGTGCCAGCAGACCCGGAGGAGTTGGCTATGGCTACACCTTC.

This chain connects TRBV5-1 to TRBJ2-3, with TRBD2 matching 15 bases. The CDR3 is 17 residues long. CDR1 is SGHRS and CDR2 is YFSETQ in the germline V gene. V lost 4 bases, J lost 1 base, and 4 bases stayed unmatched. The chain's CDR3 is CASSAGLAGGRTDTQYF. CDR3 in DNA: TGCGCCAGCAGCGCGGGACTAGCGGGGGGACGCACAGATACGCAGTATTTT.

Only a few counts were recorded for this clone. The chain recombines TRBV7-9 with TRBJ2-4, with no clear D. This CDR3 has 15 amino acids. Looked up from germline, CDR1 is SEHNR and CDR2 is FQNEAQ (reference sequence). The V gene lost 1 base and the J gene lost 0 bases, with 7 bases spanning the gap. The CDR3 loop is CASSLEDLAKNIQYF. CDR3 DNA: TGTGCCAGCAGCTTAGAAGACCTAGCCAAAAACATTCAGTACTTC.

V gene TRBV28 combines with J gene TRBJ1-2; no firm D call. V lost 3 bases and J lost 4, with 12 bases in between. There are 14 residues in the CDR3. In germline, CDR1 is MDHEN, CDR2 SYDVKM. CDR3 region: CASSFNSLSYGYTF. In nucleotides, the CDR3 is TGTGCCAGCAGTTTTAATTCCCTAAGCTATGGCTACACCTTC.

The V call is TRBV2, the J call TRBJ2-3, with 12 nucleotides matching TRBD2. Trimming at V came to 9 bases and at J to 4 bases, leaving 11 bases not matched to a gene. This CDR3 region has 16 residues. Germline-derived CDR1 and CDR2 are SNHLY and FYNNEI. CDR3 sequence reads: CARGLAGTEMADTQYF. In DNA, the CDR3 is TGTGCCAGGGGACTAGCGGGTACCGAGATGGCAGATACGCAGTATTTT. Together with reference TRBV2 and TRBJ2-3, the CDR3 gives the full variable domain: EPEVTQTPSHQVTQMGQEVILRCVPISNHLYFYWYRQILGQKVEFLVSFYNNEISEKSEIFDDQFSVERPDGSNFTLKIRSTKLEDSAMYFCARGLAGTEMADTQYFGPGTRLTVL.

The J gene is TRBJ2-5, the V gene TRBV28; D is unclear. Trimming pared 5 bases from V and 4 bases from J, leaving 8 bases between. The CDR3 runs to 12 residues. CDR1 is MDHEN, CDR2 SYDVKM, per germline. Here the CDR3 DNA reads TGTGCCAGCAGTCCCCAAGTAGAGACCCAGTACTTC. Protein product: CASSPQVETQYF.

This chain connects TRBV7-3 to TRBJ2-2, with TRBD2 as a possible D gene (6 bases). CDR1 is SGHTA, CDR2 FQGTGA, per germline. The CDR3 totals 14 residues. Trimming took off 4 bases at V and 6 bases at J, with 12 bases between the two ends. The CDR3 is CASSSGTVSGELFF. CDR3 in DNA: TGTGCCAGCAGCTCCGGGACTGTTTCCGGGGAGCTGTTTTTT.

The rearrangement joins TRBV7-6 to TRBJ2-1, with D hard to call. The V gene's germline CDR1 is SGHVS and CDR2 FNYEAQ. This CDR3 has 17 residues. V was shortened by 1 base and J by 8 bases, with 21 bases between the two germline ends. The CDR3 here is CASSLVDLAGMSDEQFF. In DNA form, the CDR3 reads TGTGCCAGCAGCTTAGTCGACTTAGCTGGGATGAGCGATGAGCAGTTCTTC. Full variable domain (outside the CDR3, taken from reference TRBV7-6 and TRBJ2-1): GAGVSQSPRYKVTKRGQDVALRCDPISGHVSLYWYRQALGQGPEFLTYFNYEAQQDKSGLPNDRFSAERPEGSISTLTIQRTEQRDSAMYRCASSLVDLAGMSDEQFFGPGTRLTVL.

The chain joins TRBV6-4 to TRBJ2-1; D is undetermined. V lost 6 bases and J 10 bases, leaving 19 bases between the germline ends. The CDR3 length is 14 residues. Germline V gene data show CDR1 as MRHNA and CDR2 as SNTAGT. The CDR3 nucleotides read TGTGCCAGCAGCGTAGAAACCGACATCTACGAGCAGTTCTTC. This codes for CASSVETDIYEQFF.

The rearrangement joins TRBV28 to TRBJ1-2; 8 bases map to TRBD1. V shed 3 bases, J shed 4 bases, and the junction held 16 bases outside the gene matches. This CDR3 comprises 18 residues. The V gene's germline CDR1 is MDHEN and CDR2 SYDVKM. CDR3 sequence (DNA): TGTGCCAGCAGTTTGGGGGGGACAGGAGGCCCCTGGGGCTATGGCTACACCTTC. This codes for CASSLGGTGGPWGYGYTF.

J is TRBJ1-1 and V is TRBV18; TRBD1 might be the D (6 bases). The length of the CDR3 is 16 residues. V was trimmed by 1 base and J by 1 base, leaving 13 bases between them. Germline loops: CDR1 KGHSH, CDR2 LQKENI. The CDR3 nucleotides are TGTGCCAGCTCACCACAGGGCAGGGGAAAGAACACTGAAGCTTTCTTT. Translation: CASSPQGRGKNTEAFF.

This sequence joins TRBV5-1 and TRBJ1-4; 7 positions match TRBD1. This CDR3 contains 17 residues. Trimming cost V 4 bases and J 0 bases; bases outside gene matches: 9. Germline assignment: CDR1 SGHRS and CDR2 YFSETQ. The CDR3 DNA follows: TGCGCCAGCAGCGCCACAGGGGCCGCTGCAACTAATGAAAAACTGTTTTTT. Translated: CASSATGAAATNEKLFF.

CDR3 in DNA: TGTGCCAGCTCACCGGACAGGGCGCAGTATTTT. Translated: CASSPDRAQYF. V and J are TRBV18 and TRBJ2-3; 8 nucleotides agree with TRBD1. Germline V gene data show CDR1 as KGHSH and CDR2 as LQKENI. Trimming at V came to 3 bases and at J to 10 bases, leaving 0 bases not matched to a gene. The CDR3 length is 11 residues.

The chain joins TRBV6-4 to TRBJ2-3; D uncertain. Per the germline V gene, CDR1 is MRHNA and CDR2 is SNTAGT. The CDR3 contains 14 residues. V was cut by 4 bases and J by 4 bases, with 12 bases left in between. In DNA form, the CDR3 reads TGTGCCAGCAGTGCTGACTTTGGCCCAGATACGCAGTATTTT. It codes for CASSADFGPDTQYF.

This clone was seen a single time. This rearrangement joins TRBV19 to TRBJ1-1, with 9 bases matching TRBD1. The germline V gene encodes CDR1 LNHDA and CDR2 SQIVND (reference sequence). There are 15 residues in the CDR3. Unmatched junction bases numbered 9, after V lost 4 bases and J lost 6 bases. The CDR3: CASSTQAGQGAEAFF. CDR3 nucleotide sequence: TGTGCCAGTAGTACCCAAGCGGGACAGGGTGCTGAAGCTTTCTTT.